The 30 T cell receptor beta chains below were found in one sample sequenced in a study of blood T cell repertoires in COVID-19. Method: immunoSEQ multiplex PCR; TCRdb's copy keeps in-frame clones and lacks some. The data contain about 300,000 clones, less than 90% of them singletons. Material: peripheral blood. These receptors originate from a human donor in a cohort sampled during active COVID-19.

The chain uses TRBV6-1 and TRBJ1-2; TRBD1 is a possible D gene (5 bases). The germline V and J ends were trimmed by 2 bases and 7 bases, with 14 bases remaining between them. This CDR3 is built from 14 residues. The germline gives CDR1 MNHNS, CDR2 SASEGT. The CDR3, as DNA: TGTGCCAGCAGTGAATTTGCGGGGGGTGGTGGCTACACCTTC. Translation: CASSEFAGGGGYTF.

The V call is TRBV7-8, the J call TRBJ2-1; TRBD2 aligns across 7 bases. CDR1 and CDR2 (germline): SGHVS, FQNEAQ. This CDR3 is 17 amino acids long. Trimming at V came to 3 bases and at J to 9 bases, leaving 17 bases not matched to a gene. CDR3 residues: CASSFQRGEELGGEQFF. The CDR3 bases are TGTGCCAGCAGCTTCCAGCGGGGAGAAGAGTTAGGTGGTGAGCAGTTCTTC.

CDR3 DNA: TGTGCCAGCAGTTATGTAGCGGGAGGGTTCGAGCAGTACTTC. It yields the protein CASSYVAGGFEQYF. The rearrangement links TRBV6-6 to TRBJ2-7; 11 bases agree with TRBD2. Germline CDR1 MNHNY, CDR2 SVGAGI (reference sequence). V lost 3 bases, J lost 6 bases, and 4 bases stayed unmatched. The CDR3 covers 14 residues.

The gene calls are TRBV27 and TRBJ2-1; TRBD1 agrees at 7 bases. The CDR3 contains 14 residues. Germline lookup yields CDR1 MNHEY and CDR2 SMNVEV (reference sequence). V was pared by 8 bases and J by 10 bases, with 14 bases of the junction left unmatched. The CDR3 nucleotides are TGTGCCAGCGGGAAGGGGGCAACTTGGGTAGAGCAGTTCTTC. Its protein is CASGKGATWVEQFF.

The chain links TRBV5-1 to TRBJ2-2, with a tentative D call TRBD2 (6 bases). Per germline, CDR1 SGHRS and CDR2 YFSETQ. The CDR3 covers 17 residues. Written as DNA, the CDR3 is TGCGGCGCGGGGTGGCCTAGCCGGGCGGGTCGGGCCGGGGAGCTGTTTTTT. Its protein is CGAGWPSRAGRAGELFF.

The chain carries TRBV11-2 and TRBJ1-1, with a possible D match to TRBD1 (5 bases). The CDR3 spans 11 residues. The germline CDR1 and CDR2 sequences are SGHAT and FQNNGV. V was shortened by 5 bases and J by 10 bases, with 11 bases between the two germline ends. The CDR3 spells CASSPRRGAFF. In DNA, the CDR3 is TGTGCCAGCAGCCCTCGAAGGGGAGCTTTCTTT.

J is TRBJ2-7 and V is TRBV18, with TRBD1 matching over 11 bases. The CDR3 has 14 amino acids. The germline CDR1 and CDR2 sequences are KGHSH and LQKENI. V lost 4 bases, J lost 4 bases, and 3 bases stayed unmatched. The CDR3 DNA is TGTGCCAGCTCACTGGGGACAGGGGGGTACGAGCAGTACTTC. Translating it yields CASSLGTGGYEQYF.

The V and J genes are TRBV19 and TRBJ2-7; 8 bases line up with TRBD1. Germline CDR1 LNHDA, CDR2 SQIVND (reference sequence). The trim removed 4 bases at V and 3 bases at J, leaving 8 bases unmatched. The CDR3 has 15 amino acids. This chain's CDR3 is CASSRTGTGVYEQYF. The CDR3 DNA follows: TGTGCCAGTAGTAGAACCGGGACAGGTGTCTACGAGCAGTACTTC.

This clone was seen only once. The V and J genes are TRBV15 and TRBJ2-5; TRBD2 might be the D (5 bases). V dropped 0 bases and J dropped 4 bases, with 15 bases sitting between them. This CDR3 has 16 amino acids. The germline V gene has CDR1 LNHNV and CDR2 YYDKDF (reference sequence). Written as DNA, the CDR3 is TGTGCCACCAGCAGAGACGATTCTAGCTGGGCAGAGACCCAGTACTTC. Its translation is CATSRDDSSWAETQYF. Variable domain in full (rest from reference TRBV15 and TRBJ2-5): DAMVIQNPRYQVTQFGKPVTLSCSQTLNHNVMYWYQQKSSQAPKLLFHYYDKDFNNEADTPDNFQSRRPNTSFCFLDIRSPGLGDTAMYLCATSRDDSSWAETQYFGPGTRLLVL.

On this clone itself: Other DNA sequences in this sample translate to the same CDR3. The rearrangement links TRBV2 to TRBJ1-5, with 7 bases that match TRBD1. The germline V gene encodes CDR1 SNHLY and CDR2 FYNNEI. The CDR3 has 14 amino acids. Trimming removed 5 bases from V and 2 bases from J; junction bases left unmatched: 3. The CDR3 region is CASSLDRGNQPQHF. Written as DNA, the CDR3 is TGTGCCAGCAGTCTAGACAGGGGCAATCAGCCCCAGCATTTT. Full variable domain (missing parts from reference TRBV2 and TRBJ1-5): EPEVTQTPSHQVTQMGQEVILRCVPISNHLYFYWYRQILGQKVEFLVSFYNNEISEKSEIFDDQFSVERPDGSNFTLKIRSTKLEDSAMYFCASSLDRGNQPQHFGDGTRLSIL.

The chain has TRBV10-3 and TRBJ2-1; possible D gene TRBD2, 5 bases. The CDR3 has 15 amino acids. Trimming took off 10 bases at V and 6 bases at J, with 22 bases between the two ends. Germline V gives CDR1 ENHRY, CDR2 SYGVKD. CDR3 DNA sequence: TGTGCCACCACCGGTGGGGAGAGGATGTTCAATGAGCAGTTCTTC. Protein: CATTGGERMFNEQFF.

CDR3 coding DNA: TGTGCCATCAGTGAGTCGGGACAGGGGAACACTGAAGCTTTCTTT. This sequence encodes CAISESGQGNTEAFF. J is TRBJ1-1 and V is TRBV10-3; the match to TRBD1 covers 9 bases. Germline lookup yields CDR1 ENHRY and CDR2 SYGVKD. The length of the CDR3 is 15 residues. The ends lost 0 bases at V and 1 base at J; junction bases unmatched: 0.

This chain joins TRBV6-5 and TRBJ2-7; 7 bases fit TRBD2. The CDR3 length is 15 residues. The ends lost 8 bases at V and 3 bases at J; junction bases unmatched: 13. CDR1 MNHEY and CDR2 SVGAGI come from the germline V gene. CDR3 sequence: CASGRVGTTYYEQYF. The CDR3 bases are TGTGCCAGCGGGAGGGTCGGGACTACTTACTACGAGCAGTACTTC.

This clone was seen more than once but under ten times. The chain is built from TRBV3-1 (or the pseudogene TRBV3-2) and TRBJ1-1; D is possibly TRBD1 (6 bases). Trimming took off 2 bases at V and 3 bases at J, with 13 bases between the two ends. The CDR3 is 15 residues long. CDR1 is LGHDT and CDR2 is YNNKEL in the germline V gene (reference sequence). CDR3 sequence: CASSQNRDVDTEAFF. In nucleotides, the CDR3 is TGTGCCAGCAGCCAAAACAGGGACGTGGACACTGAAGCTTTCTTT.

The V call is TRBV28, the J call TRBJ1-2; D perhaps matches TRBD1 (6 bases). CDR3 length equals 13 residues. Between the trimmed V and J ends, which lost 6 bases and 2 bases, there was a span of 10 bases. Germline CDR1 is MDHEN and CDR2 is SYDVKM. The CDR3 spells CASRSTGNYGYTF. The DNA of the CDR3 is TGTGCCAGCAGGTCTACAGGGAACTATGGCTACACCTTC.

The V gene is TRBV27, the J gene TRBJ2-7, with 9 bases fitting TRBD1. The CDR3 totals 13 residues. V was clipped by 9 bases and J by 2 bases; unmatched bases: 5. CDR1 and CDR2 (germline): MNHEY, SMNVEV (reference sequence). The CDR3, as DNA: TGTGCCAGTGGGGACAGGGCAACCTACGAGCAGTACTTC. It is translated as CASGDRATYEQYF.

This chain joins TRBV7-2 and TRBJ2-3; 10 nucleotides align to TRBD2. Germline assignment: CDR1 SGHTA and CDR2 FQGNSA. Unmatched junction bases numbered 5, after V lost 4 bases and J lost 1 base. This CDR3 is 16 amino acids long. The CDR3 region has the DNA TGTGCCAGCAGCTCAAGGACTAGCGGCGGCACAGATACGCAGTATTTT. It is translated as CASSSRTSGGTDTQYF.

As for this clone: It may be a read error: a sequence one base away is much more abundant. CDR3 bases: TGTGCCAGCAGCGCGGGACAGCCGAACACTGAAGCTTTCTTT. Its translation is CASSAGQPNTEAFF. This chain connects TRBV7-9 to TRBJ1-1; 7 bases agree with TRBD1. V lost 5 bases, J lost 1 base, and 4 bases stayed unmatched. Germline CDR1 SEHNR, CDR2 FQNEAQ (reference sequence). This CDR3 has 14 amino acids.

J is TRBJ1-4 and V is TRBV6-6; no reliable D call. V was pared by 4 bases and J by 8 bases, with 17 bases between. Germline loops: CDR1 MNHNY, CDR2 SVGAGI (reference sequence). This CDR3 comprises 15 residues. CDR3 nucleotides: TGTGCCAGCAGTTCCCGCGGTATGGAGGGCGAAAAACTGTTTTTT. Amino acids: CASSSRGMEGEKLFF.

V and J are TRBV5-5 and TRBJ2-2, with 10 bases fitting TRBD2. V dropped 5 bases and J dropped 7; count of bases not matched to a gene: 8. In germline, CDR1 is SGHKS, CDR2 YYEKEE (reference sequence). This CDR3 has 15 residues. In DNA form, the CDR3 reads TGTGCCAGCAGTCCTAGCGGGAGAGTCCACGGGGAGCTGTTTTTT. Its protein product is CASSPSGRVHGELFF.

V usage is TRBV24-1 and J usage is TRBJ2-2; 7 bases map to TRBD1. The length of the CDR3 is 16 residues. The junction had 5 bases not matched to a gene; V was cut back by 4 bases and J by 1 base. The germline V gene encodes CDR1 KGHDR and CDR2 SFDVKD. In DNA form, the CDR3 reads TGTGCCACCAGTGACCCTAGACAGGGGAACACCGGGGAGCTGTTTTTT. Its translation: CATSDPRQGNTGELFF.

The chain carries TRBV9 and TRBJ2-1, with 8 bases lining up with TRBD2. Germline trimming cut 4 bases from V and 4 bases from J; bases unmatched to any gene: 4. The germline V gene has CDR1 SGDLS and CDR2 YYNGEE. The CDR3 is made up of 14 amino acids. In DNA form, the CDR3 reads TGTGCCAGCAGCTTTCGGGAGGGATACAATGAGCAGTTCTTC. Translation gives CASSFREGYNEQFF.

The V and J genes are TRBV28 and TRBJ2-1; 7 positions match TRBD2. This CDR3 has 14 amino acids. Germline V gene data show CDR1 as MDHEN and CDR2 as SYDVKM. The J segment lost 9 bases and the V segment lost 8 bases, leaving 13 bases of the junction unmatched. The CDR3 DNA sequence: TGTGCCAGCGGGCGTTGGGAGGGTAGCCGTGAGCAGTTCTTC. It encodes CASGRWEGSREQFF.

The V and J genes are TRBV10-2 and TRBJ1-5; 8 bases match TRBD1. Germline trimming cut 6 bases from V and 4 bases from J; bases unmatched to any gene: 5. This CDR3 region has 14 residues. The germline CDR1 and CDR2 sequences are WSHSY and SAAADI. CDR3 sequence reads: CASREGQVNQPQHF. Written as DNA, the CDR3 is TGCGCCAGCAGGGAGGGACAGGTAAATCAGCCCCAGCATTTT.

This chain connects TRBV2 to TRBJ1-2; 7 positions agree with TRBD1. This CDR3 spans 14 amino acids. V shed 3 bases and J 4 bases; nucleotides not matched to a gene: 5. CDR1 is SNHLY, CDR2 FYNNEI, per germline. The CDR3, as DNA: TGTGCCAGCAGTGATAGGGGACAGCCCTATGGCTACACCTTC. It encodes CASSDRGQPYGYTF.

The chain links TRBV19 to TRBJ2-7; a weak D match, TRBD1 (5 bases). The CDR3 runs to 13 residues. CDR1 LNHDA and CDR2 SQIVND come from the germline V gene (reference sequence). V lost 5 bases and J 7 bases, leaving 15 bases between the germline ends. The CDR3 spells CASSPQDSKEQYF. The CDR3 DNA follows: TGTGCCAGTAGTCCCCAAGACAGTAAGGAGCAGTACTTC.

CDR3 sequence reads: CASSLTGFTEAFF. Written as DNA, the CDR3 is TGTGCCAGCTCGTTAACAGGGTTCACTGAAGCTTTCTTT. The rearrangement joins TRBV19 to TRBJ1-1, with D perhaps matching TRBD1 (6 bases). The V end was cut by 9 bases, the J end by 4 bases, with 15 bases between. The CDR3 is made up of 13 amino acids. The germline V gene has CDR1 LNHDA and CDR2 SQIVND (reference sequence).

V gene TRBV5-1 combines with J gene TRBJ2-7, with 9 bases lining up with TRBD1. J lost 0 bases, V lost 5 bases, and 6 bases had no gene match. CDR1 is SGHRS and CDR2 is YFSETQ in the germline V gene. The CDR3 consists of 15 residues. The CDR3 is CASSSRDRASYEQYF. The CDR3 DNA reads as TGCGCCAGCAGTAGTCGGGACAGGGCCTCCTACGAGCAGTACTTC.

The rearrangement joins TRBV24-1 to TRBJ2-1, with 9 bases identical to TRBD2. V shed 4 bases and J 10 bases; nucleotides not matched to a gene: 7. Germline values: CDR1 KGHDR, CDR2 SFDVKD. The CDR3 is 14 amino acids. The CDR3 is CATSDPSGGMEQFF. The CDR3 bases are TGTGCCACCAGTGACCCCAGCGGGGGGATGGAGCAGTTCTTC.

The CDR3 nucleotides read TGTGCCAGCAGTGAAGGAAACAGGGTGTATGGCTACACCTTC. Translating it yields CASSEGNRVYGYTF. The chain has TRBV6-1 and TRBJ1-2, with D possibly matching TRBD1 (6 bases). There are 14 residues in the CDR3. Germline CDR1 reads MNHNS; CDR2 reads SASEGT. Deletions cut 1 base from V and 5 bases from J, with 11 bases between.